Below are 14 T cell receptor beta chains sequenced from a single sample in a study of CD8+CD57+ T cells in acquired aplastic anemia. Genomic DNA served as template for TCR beta VDJ and CDR3 profiling. TCRdb analysed the reads with MiXCR anew, one entry per CDR3 protein. This sample yields about 160,000 distinct CDR3 sequences, of which 40% to 55% are seen a single time; about 3% belongs to the top ten. Patients who underwent sequencing had shown CD8+CD57+ cell expansion by flow cytometry. Sequencing was performed on sorted CD4+, CD8+, or CD8+CD57+ T cells (not recorded which) from PBMCs. All receptors derive from a human donor with aplastic anemia.

The V and J genes are TRBV7-9 and TRBJ2-5; D is unresolved. This CDR3 is built from 13 residues. Trimming took 0 bases from V and 5 from J, leaving 7 bases between them. Germline V lookup: CDR1 SEHNR, CDR2 FQNEAQ (reference sequence). CDR3 region: CASSLAPTETQYF. DNA of the CDR3: TGTGCCAGCAGCTTAGCGCCGACGGAGACCCAGTACTTC.

V usage is TRBV10-3 and J usage is TRBJ2-7; no clear D. CDR1 and CDR2 from the germline V gene are ENHRY and SYGVKD. The length of the CDR3 is 12 residues. Between the trimmed V and J ends, which lost 0 bases and 4 bases, there was a span of 4 bases. The CDR3, as DNA: TGTGCCATCAGTGAGTCTCGGTACGAGCAGTACTTC. It translates to CAISESRYEQYF.

This clonotype was recorded at least ten times. The gene calls are TRBV2 and TRBJ1-2, with no clear D. The CDR3 is 14 residues long. CDR1 SNHLY and CDR2 FYNNEI come from the germline V gene. V was shortened by 7 bases and J by 6 bases, with 18 bases between the two germline ends. CDR3 protein: CASTGDYRSDGYTF. In DNA, the CDR3 is TGTGCCAGCACTGGGGATTACAGATCTGATGGCTACACCTTC.

The CDR3 loop is CASRDPKGSSYNEQFF. For the CDR3, the DNA is TGTGCCAGCAGAGACCCTAAGGGTAGCTCCTACAATGAGCAGTTCTTC. V is TRBV6-4 and J is TRBJ2-1; no reliable D call. The length of the CDR3 is 16 residues. The V gene's germline CDR1 is MRHNA and CDR2 SNTAGT. V was clipped by 6 bases and J by 0 bases, with 15 bases between them.

The chain carries TRBV6-1 and TRBJ1-4, with a tentative D call TRBD1 (5 bases). The ends were cut back, 3 bases at V and 7 bases at J, with 15 bases in the middle. In germline, CDR1 is MNHNS, CDR2 SASEGT. The CDR3 sequence is 15 residues long. CDR3 amino acids: CASSDVPGLTEKLFF. The CDR3 nucleotides are TGTGCCAGCAGTGACGTCCCGGGGCTTACTGAAAAACTGTTTTTT.

The chain couples TRBV9 to TRBJ1-4, with D maybe TRBD1 (5 bases). This CDR3 region has 15 residues. Trimming left V 0 bases short and J 6 bases short, with 12 bases between. CDR1 is SGDLS, CDR2 YYNGEE, per germline. Written as DNA, the CDR3 is TGTGCCAGCAGCGTAGATGGGCGGGGGGATGAAAAACTGTTTTTT. It codes for CASSVDGRGDEKLFF.

This clonotype was observed many times. The V gene is TRBV9, the J gene TRBJ2-2; 7 bases are shared with TRBD2. This CDR3 comprises 15 residues. Germline loops: CDR1 SGDLS, CDR2 YYNGEE. The V gene end was trimmed by 4 bases and the J gene end by 0 bases; junction bases not matched to a gene: 3. The CDR3 sequence: CASSPRGANTGELFF. The DNA of the CDR3 is TGTGCCAGCAGCCCCCGGGGGGCGAACACCGGGGAGCTGTTTTTT.

V usage is TRBV12-3 or TRBV12-4 and J usage is TRBJ2-7, with 7 bases identical to TRBD1. The length of the CDR3 is 13 residues. V lost 5 bases, J lost 2 bases, and 3 bases stayed unmatched. The CDR3 region is CASSRDSAYEQYF. Written as DNA, the CDR3 is TGTGCCAGCAGTCGGGACAGTGCCTACGAGCAGTACTTC.

This clonotype was observed a few times. The CDR3: CAISEGTGAPLHF. As DNA, the CDR3 is TGTGCCATCAGTGAGGGGACAGGTGCACCCCTCCACTTT. The V and J genes are TRBV10-3 and TRBJ1-6, with 8 bases lining up with TRBD1. The CDR3 spans 13 residues. Germline V CDR1 and CDR2: ENHRY, SYGVKD. J lost 11 bases, V lost 2 bases, and 2 bases had no gene match.

The chain joins TRBV19 to TRBJ2-2; no firm D call. The CDR3 has 14 amino acids. Germline V gives CDR1 LNHDA, CDR2 SQIVND (reference sequence). The V end lost 3 bases, the J end lost 6 bases, and 11 bases lay between the germline ends. The CDR3 DNA reads as TGTGCCAGTAGTATCCGGACGTCTTCCGGGGAGCTGTTTTTT. This sequence encodes CASSIRTSSGELFF. The full variable domain, its missing parts supplied by reference TRBV19 and TRBJ2-2, is DGGITQSPKYLFRKEGQNVTLSCEQNLNHDAMYWYRQDPGQGLRLIYYSQIVNDFQKGDIAEGYSVSREKKESFPLTVTSAQKNPTAFYLCASSIRTSSGELFFGEGSRLTVL.

This clonotype showed up many times. The chain employs TRBV7-2 and TRBJ1-5, with 7 nucleotides matching TRBD1. The CDR3 has 15 residues. Germline assignment: CDR1 SGHTA and CDR2 FQGNSA. The V segment lost 5 bases and the J segment 3 bases; nucleotides outside the gene matches: 7. DNA of the CDR3: TGTGCCAGCAGCGAACAGGGGACGAACAATCAGCCCCAGCATTTT. Its translation: CASSEQGTNNQPQHF.

The rearrangement uses TRBV19 and TRBJ2-1; TRBD2 agrees at 7 bases. This CDR3 is built from 14 residues. Trimming removed 4 bases from V and 7 bases from J; junction bases left unmatched: 7. Germline values: CDR1 LNHDA, CDR2 SQIVND (reference sequence). CDR3 in DNA: TGTGCCAGTAGTACCTTGGCAGCGGGGAATGAGCAGTTCTTC. The encoded protein is CASSTLAAGNEQFF.

The gene calls are TRBV10-3 and TRBJ2-7; D is possibly TRBD1 (5 bases). CDR1 ENHRY and CDR2 SYGVKD come from the germline V gene. Trimming took 4 bases from V and 5 from J, leaving 9 bases between them. The CDR3 contains 12 residues. For the CDR3, the DNA is TGTGCCATCAGTGGTCAGGGAAACGAGCAGTACTTC. Its translation: CAISGQGNEQYF.

This clonotype was counted at least ten times. A junction end diverges from the germline sequence, so it may reflect a read error. The CDR3 coding sequence is TGCGCCAACAGCTCCGGGGGAGTGGGCGGGGAGCTGTTTTTT. Amino acid sequence: CANSSGGVGGELFF. The chain couples TRBV5-1 to TRBJ2-2; TRBD2 might be the D (6 bases). The germline V gene has CDR1 SGHRS and CDR2 YFSETQ. This CDR3 has 14 amino acids.